Included here is one TCR beta chain sequence, with context. The antigen it binds to is not known. Base-call qualities are not available, and no considerably larger clone is one nucleotide away. Other DNA sequences in this specimen translate into the identical CDR3. This sample is part of a study of shared clonotypes between healthy human individuals (dated by TCRdb to 2018 to 2021). For context, the study as a whole: A few men and a couple of women, aged 18 to 49 years, made up the cohort. To estimate repertoire size and how much clonotype sharing occurs between individuals, the study deeply sequenced the blood TCR repertoires of five healthy adults. For each donor, CD4 naive and CD4 memory were each given three plates, CD8 naive was given two plates, and CD8 memory was given one plate. To increase sequencing depth and limit assay-specific biases, different laboratories used diverse techniques to prepare libraries and sequence TCR repertoires. Leukapheresis yielded between about 0.85 and 10 billion PBMCs per donor.

Donors were healthy HIV-negative adults with no recently reported acute infections or vaccinations. Every donor was a Caucasian adult living in Nashville, Tennessee, USA. CD4+ T cells were enriched by magnetic negative selection, after which naive cells were positively selected on CD45RA and the negative fraction was taken as the memory subset. Blood was obtained by leukapheresis, after which PBMCs were separated by Ficoll-Histopaque density gradient centrifugation and cryopreserved in liquid nitrogen vapor phase. Analytical flow cytometry was used to check the purity and quantity of each magnetically sorted T cell population. Genomic DNA was isolated from every sorted fraction and measured by UV absorbance on a Nanodrop 2000c. TCR CDR3 regions were amplified from genomic DNA by multiplex PCR using the deep immunoSEQ assay. Extracted genomic DNA from each cell subset was distributed evenly across all wells of several immunoSEQ 96-well plates, and each plate was treated as a replicate. For sorted subsets, around 200 ng genomic DNA, equal to about 30,000 T cell genomes, was loaded into each replicate PCR. Purified libraries were measured with a Qubit 3.0 fluorometer, size-checked on a Bioanalyzer 2100, and measured again with the KAPA Library Quantification kit. Each immunoSEQ 96-well plate was sequenced on its own single-read 150-cycle Illumina NextSeq 550 flow cell. The study's processing was this. Because the immunoSEQ output included only junctional sequences and no quality scores, the filtering could not be the same as the filtering used for full-length reads. Sequences were annotated with PyIR, a Python wrapper for IgBLAST v1.9, and V/J genes and CDR3 were assigned using IMGT germline references. Reads were removed for weak V/J assignments (E-value above 1e-6), missing CDR3, stop codons, out-of-frame junctions, or ambiguous translated residues. V3J clonotypes were defined as sequences sharing the same inferred V gene, J gene, and CDR3 amino acid sequence. The percentage overlap between two repertoires was calculated by dividing the number of shared unique clonotypes by the size of the smaller repertoire. Repertoire richness was assessed with RTK rarefaction, the Chao1 estimator, and Recon v2.1 estimates of unobserved clonotypes. OLGA was used to compute generation probabilities for all TCRbeta clonotypes that the gDNA method yielded from several donors. TCRdb provides this immuneACCESS table in a form limited to in-frame rearrangements. Some clones are lacking; in checked studies, under half of them reflect an unresolved V gene, and why the rest are absent is not known. V and J calls plus clone size are reproduced from that table; the DNA served to infer D and trimming. Counted in this sample were fewer than 2.5 million clones; 80% to 95% of them appeared once. The top ten constitute about 0.34% of the sample.

The study at large found these results: Larger estimated clonotype richness was generally found for naive subsets than for memory subsets. Sampling was restricted to blood, and TCR repertoires in tissue are likely to differ from TCR repertoires in blood. Roughly 5% of naive CD4, 3% to 4% of naive CD8, about 2.5% of memory CD4, and approximately 0.4% of memory CD8 clonotypes were shared across several donors. Pairwise subsampling led to the expectation that sequencing depth would affect the degree of clonotype sharing among donors. The small number of donors limited the genetic and exposure-history diversity represented. Even with the large sequencing depth, rarefaction of the sorted-subset datasets indicated that sequencing was incomplete. Higher generation probabilities were observed for clonotypes shared by all four sorted-subset donors than for non-shared clonotypes.

Spanning cysteine to phenylalanine, the CDR3 consists of 10 amino acids. Here the CDR3 DNA is all that survives: 30 bases in frame from base 1. V sheds 8 bases and J sheds 6 bases, leaving 8 bases between their ends. Looking up the germline V gene yields CDR1 MDHEN and CDR2 SYDVKM. The receptor chain draws on TRBV28 and TRBJ2-7; the D gene is perhaps TRBD1 or TRBD2, each of them matching over 5 bases. Input material: naive CD4+ T cells from PBMCs. The intended sense of this specimen's cell subset or site label: CD45RA+ positively selected. The clonotype was recovered from a man younger than 35 in good health. Some clones in this sample may be carry-over from other donors' samples. CDR3 protein: CASGAGEQYF. The sequenced DNA is TGTGCCAGCGGGGCGGGCGAGCAGTACTTC.